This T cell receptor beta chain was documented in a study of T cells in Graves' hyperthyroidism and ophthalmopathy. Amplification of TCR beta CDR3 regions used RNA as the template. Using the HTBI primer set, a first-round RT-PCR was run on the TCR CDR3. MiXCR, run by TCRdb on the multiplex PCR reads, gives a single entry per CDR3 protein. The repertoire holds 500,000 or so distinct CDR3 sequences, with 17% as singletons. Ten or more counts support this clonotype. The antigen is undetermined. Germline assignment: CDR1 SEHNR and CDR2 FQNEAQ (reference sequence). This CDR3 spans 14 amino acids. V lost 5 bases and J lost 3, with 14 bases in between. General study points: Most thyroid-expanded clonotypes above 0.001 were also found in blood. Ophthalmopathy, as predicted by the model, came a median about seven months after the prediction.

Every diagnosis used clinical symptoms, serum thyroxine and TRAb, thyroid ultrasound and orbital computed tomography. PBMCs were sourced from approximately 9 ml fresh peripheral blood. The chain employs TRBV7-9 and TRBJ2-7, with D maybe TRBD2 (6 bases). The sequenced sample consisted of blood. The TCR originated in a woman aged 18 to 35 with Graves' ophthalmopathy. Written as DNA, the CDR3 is TGTGCCAGCAGCCCGGAGGGGAGGCGCTACGAGCAGTACTTC. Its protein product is CASSPEGRRYEQYF.